This T cell receptor beta chain comes out of a study of CD8 T cells in ankylosing spondylitis. Study-level points and caveats: Seemingly characteristic of ankylosing spondylitis blood was a TCR beta motif consisting of 7 or 8 highly homologous variants.

TCRdb processed the 5' RACE reads anew with MiXCR; each CDR3 protein has one entry. The sample holds over 600,000 distinct CDR3 sequences, roughly 19% seen once. The germline V gene has CDR1 LGHNA and CDR2 YNFKEQ. V lost 0 bases and J lost 9, with 6 bases in between. The CDR3 runs to 13 residues. The sample holds a few counts of this clonotype. Its antigen is unknown. The specimen sequenced was blood, either unsorted or a sorted T cell fraction (not recorded which). V and J are TRBV4-2 and TRBJ1-6; no firm D call. This receptor was taken from a male donor with ankylosing spondylitis. The CDR3 region is CASSQEHGSPLHF. The CDR3 bases are TGTGCCAGCAGCCAAGAACATGGTTCACCCCTCCACTTT.